Below are 31 T cell receptor beta chains sequenced from a single sample in a study of cytomegalovirus exposure and HLA in healthy donors. The PCR used 60 Vbeta and 13 Jbeta primers. Profiling relied on immunoSEQ multiplex PCR, and the TCRdb table lists in-frame clones only, not all of them. The sample includes roughly 150,000 clones, over 8% of them seen just once. The sequenced sample consisted of PBMCs. Receptors were obtained from a male donor in good health and CMV-seronegative.

This clone was recorded a few times. The rearrangement uses TRBV6-9 and TRBJ2-7; 8 bases match TRBD1. V was clipped by 6 bases and J by 4 bases; unmatched bases: 17. Germline CDR1 and CDR2: MNHGY and SVAAGI. This CDR3 comprises 17 residues. CDR3 DNA: TGTGCCAGCAGACCCACCGCTCGGGACAGGCGAAGATACGAGCAGTACTTC. Its translation is CASRPTARDRRRYEQYF.

The table lists this clone with a few counts. The V gene is TRBV15, the J gene TRBJ1-5, with D perhaps matching TRBD1 (5 bases). The CDR3 is made up of 16 amino acids. The V and J ends lost 2 bases and 7 bases respectively, with 18 bases between them. Germline lookup yields CDR1 LNHNV and CDR2 YYDKDF (reference sequence). The chain's CDR3 is CATSRLPGGDGQPQHF. CDR3 DNA sequence: TGTGCCACCAGCAGACTCCCCGGAGGGGACGGGCAGCCCCAGCATTTT.

V is TRBV5-6 and J is TRBJ1-1; 8 positions match TRBD1. The V gene end was trimmed by 0 bases and the J gene end by 6 bases; junction bases not matched to a gene: 1. CDR3 length equals 13 residues. The germline gives CDR1 SGHDT, CDR2 YYEEEE. CDR3 DNA sequence: TGTGCCAGCAGCTTGGCAGGGGGCGCTGAAGCTTTCTTT. Translating it yields CASSLAGGAEAFF.

This chain uses TRBV28 with TRBJ1-2, with TRBD1 matching 8 bases. Trimming at V came to 6 bases and at J to 4 bases, leaving 10 bases not matched to a gene. Germline CDR1 is MDHEN and CDR2 is SYDVKM. The length of the CDR3 is 15 residues. The CDR3, as DNA: TGTGCCAGCAGGGGGACCGGACAGGGACGCTATGGCTACACCTTC. Its protein is CASRGTGQGRYGYTF.

Only a few counts were recorded for this clone. The CDR3 DNA sequence: TGTGCCAGCAGTTTATGGGGCGAGGGGGCTAGCACAGATACGCAGTATTTT. Translation: CASSLWGEGASTDTQYF. This rearrangement joins TRBV27 to TRBJ2-3; 7 nucleotides align to TRBD1. This CDR3 has 17 residues. The junction had 7 bases not matched to a gene; V was cut back by 1 base and J by 0 bases. Looked up from germline, CDR1 is MNHEY and CDR2 is SMNVEV (reference sequence).

This clone was seen only a few times. The chain links TRBV5-1 to TRBJ2-5, with TRBD1 matching 8 bases. V shed 5 bases, J shed 2 bases, and the junction held 2 bases outside the gene matches. The CDR3 is 13 amino acids. Germline CDR1 reads SGHRS; CDR2 reads YFSETQ. CDR3 protein: CASRWTGQETQYF. CDR3 in DNA: TGCGCCAGCAGGTGGACAGGGCAAGAGACCCAGTACTTC.

This clone was detected a few times. This sequence joins TRBV18 and TRBJ2-1; TRBD2 matches at 9 bases. V shed 6 bases and J 9 bases; nucleotides not matched to a gene: 12. CDR1 is KGHSH and CDR2 is LQKENI in the germline V gene. This CDR3 is 15 amino acids long. This CDR3 is CASSPAGLAGSEQFF. CDR3 nucleotide sequence: TGTGCCAGCTCTCCTGCGGGTCTAGCGGGGTCTGAGCAGTTCTTC.

The genes are TRBV7-9 and TRBJ2-3, with D possibly matching TRBD2 (6 bases). V was shortened by 0 bases and J by 1 base, with 11 bases between the two germline ends. CDR1 and CDR2 from the germline V gene are SEHNR and FQNEAQ (reference sequence). The CDR3 length is 16 residues. The CDR3 here is CASSLALREGTDTQYF. CDR3 coding DNA: TGTGCCAGCAGCTTAGCGCTGAGGGAGGGCACAGATACGCAGTATTTT. Full variable domain (rest looked up from reference TRBV7-9 and TRBJ2-3): DTGVSQNPRHKITKRGQNVTFRCDPISEHNRLYWYRQTLGQGPEFLTYFQNEAQLEKSRLLSDRFSAERPKGSFSTLEIQRTEQGDSAMYLCASSLALREGTDTQYFGPGTRLTVL.

Concerning this clone itself: This sample also contains other DNA sequences that code for the same CDR3. This chain joins TRBV6-5 and TRBJ2-2; no firm D call. The V end lost 6 bases, the J end lost 1 base, and 12 bases lay between the germline ends. CDR3 length: 15 amino acids. Looked up from germline, CDR1 is MNHEY and CDR2 is SVGAGI. CDR3 DNA: TGTGCCAGCAGCCCCCCGAAGCGGAACACCGGGGAGCTGTTTTTT. Translating it yields CASSPPKRNTGELFF.

This clone was detected a few times. This chain connects TRBV4-1 to TRBJ1-5, with D perhaps TRBD1 (5 bases). Germline lookup yields CDR1 MGHRA and CDR2 YSYEKL. CDR3 length: 15 residues. Trimming stripped 0 bases from V and 4 bases from J, with 10 bases between. CDR3 sequence: CASSQDGPGNQPQHF. The CDR3 nucleotides are TGCGCCAGCAGCCAAGATGGTCCAGGGAATCAGCCCCAGCATTTT.

This clone was counted a few times. The chain recombines TRBV4-1 with TRBJ1-2; no firm D call. The CDR3 spans 17 residues. Trimming shortened V by 2 bases and J by 2 bases, and 18 bases separated the two germline ends. Germline V CDR1 and CDR2: MGHRA, YSYEKL. This CDR3 is CASSQPTQRGYNYGYTF. In DNA, the CDR3 is TGCGCCAGCAGCCAACCAACCCAGCGAGGGTACAACTATGGCTACACCTTC.

The chain employs TRBV7-9 and TRBJ1-5; 7 bases map to TRBD1. The CDR3 has 16 residues. Germline CDR1 and CDR2: SEHNR and FQNEAQ (reference sequence). With V trimmed by 3 bases and J by 2 bases, 7 bases remained unmatched. CDR3 sequence: CASSFTGAEGNQPQHF. In DNA form, the CDR3 reads TGTGCCAGCAGCTTTACAGGGGCCGAGGGCAATCAGCCCCAGCATTTT. The variable domain in full, completed from reference TRBV7-9 and TRBJ1-5, reads DTGVSQNPRHKITKRGQNVTFRCDPISEHNRLYWYRQTLGQGPEFLTYFQNEAQLEKSRLLSDRFSAERPKGSFSTLEIQRTEQGDSAMYLCASSFTGAEGNQPQHFGDGTRLSIL.

The J gene is TRBJ2-2, the V gene TRBV11-2, with TRBD1 as a possible D gene (6 bases). This CDR3 region has 16 residues. From germline, CDR1 is SGHAT and CDR2 FQNNGV. Trimming left V 4 bases short and J 4 bases short, with 16 bases between. This CDR3 reads CASSSLGDNPTGELFF. CDR3 nucleotide sequence: TGTGCCAGCAGCTCTCTAGGGGACAACCCCACCGGGGAGCTGTTTTTT.

The rearrangement uses TRBV19 and TRBJ1-2; D possibly corresponds to TRBD1 (6 bases). Deletions cut 5 bases from V and 3 bases from J, with 13 bases between. Germline V gene sequence: CDR1 LNHDA, CDR2 SQIVND (reference sequence). The CDR3 runs 14 residues. The chain's CDR3 is CASSLQQGDYGYTF. The DNA of the CDR3 is TGTGCCAGTAGTTTACAACAGGGTGACTATGGCTACACCTTC.

This clone showed up just a few times. V and J are TRBV10-3 and TRBJ2-3, with 10 bases fitting TRBD2. The CDR3 sequence is 13 residues long. Germline V gene data show CDR1 as ENHRY and CDR2 as SYGVKD. After removal of 8 bases from V and 1 base from J, the junction contained 0 bases not matched to a gene. The CDR3 spells CAIGTSGTDTQYF. CDR3 coding DNA: TGTGCCATCGGGACTAGCGGCACAGATACGCAGTATTTT.

The CDR3 DNA reads as TGTGCCAGCAGTGAAGATCTTACAGGCACCGGGGAGCTGTTTTTT. Translating it yields CASSEDLTGTGELFF. The V call is TRBV2, the J call TRBJ2-2, with D possibly being TRBD1 (5 bases). From germline, CDR1 is SNHLY and CDR2 FYNNEI. V was clipped by 1 base and J by 4 bases, with 10 bases between them. There are 15 residues in the CDR3. Looking up the rest from reference TRBV2 and TRBJ2-2 gives the full variable domain: EPEVTQTPSHQVTQMGQEVILRCVPISNHLYFYWYRQILGQKVEFLVSFYNNEISEKSEIFDDQFSVERPDGSNFTLKIRSTKLEDSAMYFCASSEDLTGTGELFFGEGSRLTVL.

V usage is TRBV4-3 and J usage is TRBJ2-7; TRBD1 aligns across 9 bases. Germline CDR1 reads LGHNA; CDR2 reads YSLEER. The CDR3 has 15 amino acids. Trimming removed 0 bases from V and 4 bases from J; junction bases left unmatched: 4. The CDR3 sequence: CASSQEGQGWYEQYF. CDR3 DNA: TGCGCCAGCAGCCAAGAGGGACAGGGTTGGTACGAGCAGTACTTC.

This clone was observed a few times. The chain uses TRBV28 and TRBJ1-2, with TRBD1 matching 9 bases. CDR1 MDHEN and CDR2 SYDVKM come from the germline V gene. The CDR3 sequence is 12 residues long. V lost 11 bases to trimming and J lost 4 bases; unmatched junction nucleotides: 5. The DNA of the CDR3 is TGTGCCTCCCGGGACAGGGCCTATGGCTACACCTTC. Its translation is CASRDRAYGYTF.

The chain has TRBV6-5 and TRBJ2-7; D may be TRBD1 (5 bases). This CDR3 has 14 residues. Germline V gene data show CDR1 as MNHEY and CDR2 as SVGAGI. V lost 2 bases to trimming and J lost 0 bases, with 8 bases between them. CDR3 coding DNA: TGTGCCAGCAGTTACCAGGGTATCTCCTACGAGCAGTACTTC. This codes for CASSYQGISYEQYF.

This rearrangement joins TRBV30 to TRBJ2-1, with 8 bases lining up with TRBD1. Trimming took 0 bases from V and 5 from J; bases not matched to a gene: 6. The germline V gene encodes CDR1 GTSNPN and CDR2 SVGIG (reference sequence). The CDR3 runs 15 residues. The CDR3, as DNA: TGTGCCTGGAGTGTAGGACAGGGTCTCGACAATGAGCAGTTCTTC. Translation: CAWSVGQGLDNEQFF. Using reference TRBV30 and TRBJ2-1 for the parts outside the CDR3, the full variable domain is SQTIHQWPATLVQPVGSPLSLECTVEGTSNPNLYWYRQAAGRGLQLLFYSVGIGQISSEVPQNLSASRPQDRQFILSSKKLLLSDSGFYLCAWSVGQGLDNEQFFGPGTRLTVL.

The J gene is TRBJ2-5, the V gene TRBV28; TRBD1 is a possible D gene (6 bases). CDR1 MDHEN and CDR2 SYDVKM come from the germline V gene. V lost 2 bases to trimming and J lost 1 base, with 8 bases between them. This CDR3 has 14 amino acids. CDR3 nucleotides: TGTGCCAGCAGTTTAAGCAGGGGCCAAGAGACCCAGTACTTC. It is translated as CASSLSRGQETQYF. Supplemented by reference TRBV28 and TRBJ2-5, the full variable domain reads DVKVTQSSRYLVKRTGEKVFLECVQDMDHENMFWYRQDPGLGLRLIYFSYDVKMKEKGDIPEGYSVSREKKERFSLILESASTNQTSMYLCASSLSRGQETQYFGPGTRLLVL.

This clone was seen a few times. The chain is built from TRBV4-2 and TRBJ2-1, with 8 bases identical to TRBD2. CDR3 length equals 17 residues. Trimming removed 0 bases from V and 0 bases from J; junction bases left unmatched: 4. Germline V lookup: CDR1 LGHNA, CDR2 YNFKEQ. DNA of the CDR3: TGTGCCAGCAGCCAAGAGCCGAGCGGGAGCTCCTACAATGAGCAGTTCTTC. Its protein is CASSQEPSGSSYNEQFF.

This clone was seen a few times. This sequence joins TRBV9 and TRBJ1-2; 8 bases line up with TRBD1. CDR1 and CDR2 from the germline V gene are SGDLS and YYNGEE. With 1 base clipped from V and 7 bases from J, the junction kept 6 bases outside the gene matches. The CDR3 covers 14 residues. The CDR3 region is CASSVTVDRGGYTF. CDR3 sequence (DNA): TGTGCCAGCAGCGTAACCGTCGACAGGGGTGGCTACACCTTC. The full variable domain, its missing parts supplied by reference TRBV9 and TRBJ1-2, is DSGVTQTPKHLITATGQRVTLRCSPRSGDLSVYWYQQSLDQGLQFLIQYYNGEERAKGNILERFSAQQFPDLHSELNLSSLELGDSALYFCASSVTVDRGGYTFGSGTRLTVV.

The genes are TRBV27 and TRBJ2-7; 7 bases line up with TRBD1. Losses at the gene ends were 2 bases for V and 7 bases for J; bases not matched to a gene: 20. Germline assignment: CDR1 MNHEY and CDR2 SMNVEV (reference sequence). The length of the CDR3 is 18 residues. This CDR3 is CASSLLKTGDILLGEQYF. In DNA, the CDR3 is TGTGCCAGCAGTTTACTAAAAACAGGGGATATACTACTAGGGGAGCAGTACTTC.

This clone was seen a few times. This chain joins TRBV5-6 and TRBJ1-5, with 8 bases identical to TRBD1. The CDR3 is made up of 14 amino acids. CDR1 and CDR2 from the germline V gene are SGHDT and YYEEEE. V shed 3 bases and J 4 bases; nucleotides not matched to a gene: 3. CDR3 loop: CASSSGDRNQPQHF. The CDR3, as DNA: TGTGCCAGCAGCTCGGGGGACAGGAATCAGCCCCAGCATTTT.

This clone was detected only a few times. The chain carries TRBV5-6 and TRBJ2-7; possible D gene TRBD1, 5 bases. Trimming shortened V by 3 bases and J by 4 bases, and 8 bases separated the two germline ends. CDR1 is SGHDT, CDR2 YYEEEE, per germline. There are 12 residues in the CDR3. The CDR3, as DNA: TGTGCCAGCAGCTACGACAGTTACGAGCAGTACTTC. This translates into CASSYDSYEQYF.

The chain employs TRBV2 and TRBJ1-2, with D maybe TRBD1 (6 bases). Germline CDR1 is SNHLY and CDR2 is FYNNEI. This CDR3 contains 14 residues. Trimming stripped 5 bases from V and 6 bases from J, with 16 bases between. The CDR3 sequence is CASSLRRGAHGYTF. The CDR3, as DNA: TGTGCCAGCAGTTTGAGACGGGGGGCACATGGCTACACCTTC.

The chain carries TRBV4-3 and TRBJ2-7, with a possible D match to TRBD1 (6 bases). The germline V and J ends were trimmed by 1 base and 1 base, with 17 bases remaining between them. Germline V gene data show CDR1 as LGHNA and CDR2 as YSLEER. The CDR3 extends over 17 amino acids. CDR3 amino acids: CASSQGTLGGRSYEQYF. In nucleotides, the CDR3 is TGCGCCAGCAGCCAAGGGACCTTAGGGGGTCGATCCTACGAGCAGTACTTC.

The rearrangement uses TRBV5-6 and TRBJ2-7, with 10 bases fitting TRBD2. The germline V gene has CDR1 SGHDT and CDR2 YYEEEE. V shed 1 base and J 2 bases; nucleotides not matched to a gene: 0. This CDR3 spans 14 amino acids. The CDR3 is CASSLTSGTYEQYF. Written as DNA, the CDR3 is TGTGCCAGCAGCTTGACTAGCGGGACCTACGAGCAGTACTTC.

This clone has more than one count but fewer than ten. The genes are TRBV30 and TRBJ1-5, with a weak D call TRBD1 (5 bases). V lost 2 bases and J 3 bases, leaving 11 bases between the germline ends. This CDR3 is 14 amino acids long. The germline CDR1 and CDR2 sequences are GTSNPN and SVGIG (reference sequence). The CDR3 bases are TGTGCCTGGAGTAAGGGGTTTACCAATCAGCCCCAGCATTTT. Its protein is CAWSKGFTNQPQHF.

This clone has only a few counts. In DNA, the CDR3 is TGTGCCAGCAGCCAATCGCGGCAACAGGGCACTTTGAACACTGAAGCTTTCTTT. This gives the protein CASSQSRQQGTLNTEAFF. This chain uses TRBV16 with TRBJ1-1, with D possibly being TRBD1 (6 bases). From germline, CDR1 is KGHSY and CDR2 FQNENV. The CDR3 is 18 amino acids. V dropped 0 bases and J dropped 0 bases, with 17 bases sitting between them.